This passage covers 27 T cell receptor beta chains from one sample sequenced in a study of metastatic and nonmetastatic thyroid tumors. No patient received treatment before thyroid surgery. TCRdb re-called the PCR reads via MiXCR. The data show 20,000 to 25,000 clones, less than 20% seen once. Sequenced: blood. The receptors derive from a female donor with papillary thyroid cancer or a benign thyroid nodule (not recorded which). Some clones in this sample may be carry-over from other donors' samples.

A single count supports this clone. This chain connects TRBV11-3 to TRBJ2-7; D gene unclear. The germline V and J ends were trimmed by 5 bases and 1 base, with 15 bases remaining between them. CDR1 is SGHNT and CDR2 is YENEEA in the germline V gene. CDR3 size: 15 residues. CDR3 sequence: CASSPPGLGSYEQYF. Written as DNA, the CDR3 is TGTGCCAGCAGCCCTCCCGGCTTAGGATCCTACGAGCAGTACTTC.

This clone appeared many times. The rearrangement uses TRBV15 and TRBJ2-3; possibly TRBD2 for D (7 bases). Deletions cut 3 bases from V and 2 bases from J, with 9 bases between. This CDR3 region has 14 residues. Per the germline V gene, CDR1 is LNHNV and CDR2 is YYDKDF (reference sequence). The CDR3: CATSRGGATDTQYF. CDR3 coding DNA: TGTGCCACCAGCAGGGGGGGGGCCACAGATACGCAGTATTTT.

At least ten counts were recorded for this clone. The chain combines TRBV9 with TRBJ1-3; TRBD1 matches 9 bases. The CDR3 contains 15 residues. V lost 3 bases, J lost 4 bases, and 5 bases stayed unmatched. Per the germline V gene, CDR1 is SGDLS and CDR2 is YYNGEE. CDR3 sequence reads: CASSASGTGGNTIYF. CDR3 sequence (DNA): TGTGCCAGCAGCGCATCCGGGACAGGGGGAAACACCATATATTTT.

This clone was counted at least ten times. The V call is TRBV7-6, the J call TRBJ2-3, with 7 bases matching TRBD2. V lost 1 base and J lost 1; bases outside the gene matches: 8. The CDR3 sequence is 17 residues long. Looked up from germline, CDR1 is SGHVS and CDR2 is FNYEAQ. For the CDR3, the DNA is TGTGCCAGCAGCTTAGGGGGGAGGGGCTATGGCACAGATACGCAGTATTTT. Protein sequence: CASSLGGRGYGTDTQYF.

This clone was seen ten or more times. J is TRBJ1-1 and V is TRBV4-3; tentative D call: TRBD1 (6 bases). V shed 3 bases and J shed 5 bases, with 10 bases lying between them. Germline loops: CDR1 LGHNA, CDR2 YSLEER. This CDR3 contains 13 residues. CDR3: CASSHEGGTEAFF. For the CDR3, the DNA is TGCGCCAGCAGCCACGAAGGGGGGACTGAAGCTTTCTTT.

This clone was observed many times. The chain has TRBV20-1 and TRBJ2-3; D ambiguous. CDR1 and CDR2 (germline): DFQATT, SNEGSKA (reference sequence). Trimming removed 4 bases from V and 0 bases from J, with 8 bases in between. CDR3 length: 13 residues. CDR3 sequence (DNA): TGCAGTGCTACGGAACTTAGCACAGATACGCAGTATTTT. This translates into CSATELSTDTQYF.

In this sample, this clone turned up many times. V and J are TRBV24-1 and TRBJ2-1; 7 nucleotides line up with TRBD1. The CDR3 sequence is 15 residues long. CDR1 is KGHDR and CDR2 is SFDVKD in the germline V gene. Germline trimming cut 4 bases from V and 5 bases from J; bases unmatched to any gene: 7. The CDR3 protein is CATSELQGTHNEQFF. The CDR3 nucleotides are TGTGCCACCAGTGAGCTACAGGGGACACACAATGAGCAGTTCTTC.

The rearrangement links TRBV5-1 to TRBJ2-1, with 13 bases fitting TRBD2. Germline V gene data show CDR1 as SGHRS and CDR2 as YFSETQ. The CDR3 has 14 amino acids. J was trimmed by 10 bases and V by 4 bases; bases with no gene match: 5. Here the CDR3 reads CASSPGTSGNEQFF. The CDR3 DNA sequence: TGCGCCAGCAGCCCCGGGACTAGCGGGAACGAGCAGTTCTTC.

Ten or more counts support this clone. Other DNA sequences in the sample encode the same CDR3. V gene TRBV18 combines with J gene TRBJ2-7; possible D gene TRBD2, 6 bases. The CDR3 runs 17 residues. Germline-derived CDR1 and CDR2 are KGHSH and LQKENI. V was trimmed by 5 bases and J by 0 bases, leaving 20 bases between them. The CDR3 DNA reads TGTGCCAGCTCAACCCTAGGGACGGGAGCCCGCTCCTACGAGCAGTACTTC. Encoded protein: CASSTLGTGARSYEQYF.

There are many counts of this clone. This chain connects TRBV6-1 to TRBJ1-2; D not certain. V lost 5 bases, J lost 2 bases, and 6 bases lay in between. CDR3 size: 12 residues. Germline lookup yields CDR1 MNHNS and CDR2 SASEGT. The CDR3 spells CASSQRNYGYTF. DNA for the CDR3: TGTGCCAGCAGTCAGAGAAACTATGGCTACACCTTC.

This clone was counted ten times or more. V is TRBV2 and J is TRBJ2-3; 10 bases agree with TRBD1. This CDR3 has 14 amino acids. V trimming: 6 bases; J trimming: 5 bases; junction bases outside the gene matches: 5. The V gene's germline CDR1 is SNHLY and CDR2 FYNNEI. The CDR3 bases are TGTGCCAGCAGCCGGGACAGGGGAAAAGATACGCAGTATTTT. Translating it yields CASSRDRGKDTQYF.

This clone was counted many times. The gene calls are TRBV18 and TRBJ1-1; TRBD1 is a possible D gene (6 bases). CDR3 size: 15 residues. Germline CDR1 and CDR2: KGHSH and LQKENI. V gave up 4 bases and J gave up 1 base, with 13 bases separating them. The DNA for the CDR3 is TGTGCCAGCTCACAAAGAGGGGGAAGGAACACTGAAGCTTTCTTT. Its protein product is CASSQRGGRNTEAFF. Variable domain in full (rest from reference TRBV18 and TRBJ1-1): NAGVMQNPRHLVRRRGQEARLRCSPMKGHSHVYWYRQLPEEGLKFMVYLQKENIIDESGMPKERFSAEFPKEGPSILRIQQVVRGDSAAYFCASSQRGGRNTEAFFGQGTRLTVV.

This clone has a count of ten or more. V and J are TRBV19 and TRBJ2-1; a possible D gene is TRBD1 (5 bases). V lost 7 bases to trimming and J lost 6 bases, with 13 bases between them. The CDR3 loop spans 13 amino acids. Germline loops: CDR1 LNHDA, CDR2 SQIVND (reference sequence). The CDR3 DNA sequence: TGTGCCAGTAATCAGGGTAGAGGCAATGAGCAGTTCTTC. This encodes CASNQGRGNEQFF.

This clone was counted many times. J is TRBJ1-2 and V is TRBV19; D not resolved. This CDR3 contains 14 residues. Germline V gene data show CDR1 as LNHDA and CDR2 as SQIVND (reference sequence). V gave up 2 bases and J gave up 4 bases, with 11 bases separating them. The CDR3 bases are TGTGCCAGTAGTATATATGGGGAGGGCTATGGCTACACCTTC. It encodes CASSIYGEGYGYTF. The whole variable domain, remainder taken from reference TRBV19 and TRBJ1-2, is DGGITQSPKYLFRKEGQNVTLSCEQNLNHDAMYWYRQDPGQGLRLIYYSQIVNDFQKGDIAEGYSVSREKKESFPLTVTSAQKNPTAFYLCASSIYGEGYGYTFGSGTRLTVV.

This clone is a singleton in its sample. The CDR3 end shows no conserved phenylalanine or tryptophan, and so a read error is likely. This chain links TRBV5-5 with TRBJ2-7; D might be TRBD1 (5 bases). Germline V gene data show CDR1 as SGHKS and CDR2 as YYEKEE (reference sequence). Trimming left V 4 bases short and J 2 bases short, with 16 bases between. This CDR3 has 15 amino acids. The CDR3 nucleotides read TGTGCCAGCAGCCGATTGGACATGGCCCCCTACGAGCAGTACTCC. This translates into CASSRLDMAPYEQYS.

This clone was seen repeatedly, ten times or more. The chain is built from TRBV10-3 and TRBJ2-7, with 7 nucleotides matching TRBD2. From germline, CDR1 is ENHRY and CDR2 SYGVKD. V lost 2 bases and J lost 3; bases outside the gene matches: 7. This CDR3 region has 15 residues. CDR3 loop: CAISETSGTFYEQYF. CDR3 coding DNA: TGTGCCATCAGTGAGACCAGCGGGACTTTCTACGAGCAGTACTTC.

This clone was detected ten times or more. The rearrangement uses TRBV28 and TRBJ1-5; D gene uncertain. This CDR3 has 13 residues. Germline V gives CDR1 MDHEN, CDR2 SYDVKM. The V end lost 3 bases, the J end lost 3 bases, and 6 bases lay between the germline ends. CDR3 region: CASSFQFNQPQHF. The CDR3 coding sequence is TGTGCCAGCAGTTTCCAGTTCAATCAGCCCCAGCATTTT.

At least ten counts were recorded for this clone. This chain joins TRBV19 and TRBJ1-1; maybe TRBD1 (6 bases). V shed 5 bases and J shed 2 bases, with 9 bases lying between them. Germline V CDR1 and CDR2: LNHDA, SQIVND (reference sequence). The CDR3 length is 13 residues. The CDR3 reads CASSQDRNTEAFF. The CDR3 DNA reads TGTGCCAGTAGTCAGGACAGAAACACTGAAGCTTTCTTT.

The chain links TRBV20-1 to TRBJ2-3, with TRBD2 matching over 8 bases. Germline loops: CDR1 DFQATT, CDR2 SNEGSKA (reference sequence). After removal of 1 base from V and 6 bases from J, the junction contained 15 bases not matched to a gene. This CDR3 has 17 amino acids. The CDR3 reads CSARVWTIGGDLDTQYF. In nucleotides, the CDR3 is TGCAGTGCTAGAGTGTGGACTATCGGGGGGGATTTGGATACGCAGTATTTT.

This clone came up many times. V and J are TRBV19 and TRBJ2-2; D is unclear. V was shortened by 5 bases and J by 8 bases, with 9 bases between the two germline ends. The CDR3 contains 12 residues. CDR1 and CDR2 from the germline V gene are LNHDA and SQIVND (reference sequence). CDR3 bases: TGTGCCAGTAGTCTCGAGAGGGGGGAGCTGTTTTTT. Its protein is CASSLERGELFF.

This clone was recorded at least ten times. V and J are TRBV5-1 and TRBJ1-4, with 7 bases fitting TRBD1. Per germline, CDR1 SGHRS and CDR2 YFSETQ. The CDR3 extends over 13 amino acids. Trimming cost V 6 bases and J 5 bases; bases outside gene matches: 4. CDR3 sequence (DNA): TGCGCCAGCACGGACAGGCCAAATGAAAAACTGTTTTTT. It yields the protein CASTDRPNEKLFF.

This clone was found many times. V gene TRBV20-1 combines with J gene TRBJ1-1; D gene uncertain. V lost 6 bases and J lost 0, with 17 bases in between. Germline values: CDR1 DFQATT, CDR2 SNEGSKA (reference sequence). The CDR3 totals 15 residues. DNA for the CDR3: TGCAGTGCCACCCCCCCACAGACCATGAACACTGAAGCTTTCTTT. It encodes CSATPPQTMNTEAFF.

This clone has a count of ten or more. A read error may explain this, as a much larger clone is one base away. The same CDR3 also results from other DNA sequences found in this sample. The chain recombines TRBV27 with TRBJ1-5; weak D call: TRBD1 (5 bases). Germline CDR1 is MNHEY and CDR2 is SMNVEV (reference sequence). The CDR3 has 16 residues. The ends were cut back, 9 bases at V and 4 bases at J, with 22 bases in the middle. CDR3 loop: CASSAGTDLFNQPQHF. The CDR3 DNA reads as TGTGCCAGTAGTGCCGGGACTGACCTTTTTAATCAGCCCCAGCATTTT.

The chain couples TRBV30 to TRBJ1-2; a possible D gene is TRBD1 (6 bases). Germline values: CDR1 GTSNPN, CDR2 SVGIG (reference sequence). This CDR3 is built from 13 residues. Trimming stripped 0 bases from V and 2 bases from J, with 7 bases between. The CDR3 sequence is CAWSVGQNYGYTF. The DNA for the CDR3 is TGTGCCTGGAGTGTAGGACAGAACTATGGCTACACCTTC.

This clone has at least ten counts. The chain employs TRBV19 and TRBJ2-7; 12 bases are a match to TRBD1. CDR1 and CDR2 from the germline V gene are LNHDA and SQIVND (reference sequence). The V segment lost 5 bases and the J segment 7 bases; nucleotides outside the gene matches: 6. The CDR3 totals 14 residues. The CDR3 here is CASSWDRGLGEQYF. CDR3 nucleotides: TGTGCCAGTAGTTGGGACAGGGGGCTGGGGGAGCAGTACTTC.

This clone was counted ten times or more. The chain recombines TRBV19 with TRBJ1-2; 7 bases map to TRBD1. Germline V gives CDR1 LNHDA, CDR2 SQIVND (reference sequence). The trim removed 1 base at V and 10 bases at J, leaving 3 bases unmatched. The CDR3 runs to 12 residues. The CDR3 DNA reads TGTGCCAGTAGTATAGTGACAGGGACCTACACCTTC. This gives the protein CASSIVTGTYTF.

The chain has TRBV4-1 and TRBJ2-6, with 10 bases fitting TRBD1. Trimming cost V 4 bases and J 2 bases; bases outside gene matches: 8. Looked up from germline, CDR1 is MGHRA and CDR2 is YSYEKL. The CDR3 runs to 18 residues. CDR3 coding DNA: TGCGCCAGCAGCCGAAACCGGGACAGGGGAGCTGGGGCCAACGTCCTGACTTTC. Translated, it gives CASSRNRDRGAGANVLTF.